This TCR beta chain was identified in a study of blood T cell repertoires in COVID-19. Study context: Acute and convalescent COVID-19 samples came from the United States, Italy and Spain. PBMCs, B-cell-depleted T cells, or T cells provided the cDNA or gDNA that made up the material.

In the original workflow: Counts of nucleated cells, estimated from reference gene primer amplification, were obtained. Sequencing used immunoSEQ multiplex PCR; TCRdb keeps in-frame clones, though not all of them. V, J and clone size were drawn from that table, and D and trimming were deduced from the DNA. The data hold some 110,000 clones, with roughly four fifths observed a single time. Germline V gives CDR1 MNHEY, CDR2 SVGEGT. This CDR3 has 13 amino acids. V lost 4 bases and J lost 6; bases outside the gene matches: 3. Sequencing was carried out using peripheral blood. V is TRBV6-2 or TRBV6-3 and J is TRBJ1-2; 9 nucleotides agree with TRBD1. The receptor comes from a man aged 55 to 69 with acute or convalescent COVID-19. The CDR3 sequence: CASSFGTGNGYTF. CDR3 in DNA: TGTGCCAGCAGTTTTGGGACAGGGAATGGCTACACCTTC.